The 2 T cell receptor beta chains given below trace back to one sample, sequenced in a study of blood T cell repertoires in COVID-19. TCRdb's copy holds only in-frame clones and misses some; the assay was immunoSEQ multiplex PCR. The data contain 65,000 to 90,000 clones, less than 85% of them singletons. Source material: peripheral blood. The receptors were sampled from a man in his 70s with active or convalescent COVID-19.

This chain joins TRBV10-3 and TRBJ2-3, with TRBD2 identical over 12 bases. This CDR3 is 14 amino acids long. The V gene end was trimmed by 10 bases and the J gene end by 5 bases; junction bases not matched to a gene: 7. Germline V lookup: CDR1 ENHRY, CDR2 SYGVKD. The CDR3: CATYPGLAGDTQYF. The CDR3 DNA sequence: TGTGCCACCTACCCGGGACTAGCGGGAGATACGCAGTATTTT.

On this clone itself: Other DNA sequences in this sample translate to the same CDR3. J is TRBJ2-1 and V is TRBV3-1 (or the pseudogene TRBV3-2); 8 positions match TRBD2. This CDR3 contains 15 residues. The trim removed 4 bases at V and 1 base at J, leaving 3 bases unmatched. In germline, CDR1 is LGHDT, CDR2 YNNKEL (reference sequence). DNA of the CDR3: TGTGCCAGCAGCCCTACTAGCGGTTCCTACAATGAGCAGTTCTTC. Translation gives CASSPTSGSYNEQFF.